This entry lists 30 T cell receptor beta chains sequenced from one sample in a study of shared clonotypes between healthy human individuals. Sequencing was performed with immunoSEQ multiplex PCR; in TCRdb, only in-frame clones are kept and a portion is missing. The data contain about 1.1 million clones, about four fifths of them seen just once; the ten biggest clones take up 0.4% to 0.55%. Sequencing was carried out using memory CD4+ T cells from PBMCs. Subset defined: CD45RA-negative fraction. The receptors come from a man younger than 35 in good health. Some clones in this sample may be carry-over from other donors' samples.

This rearrangement joins TRBV28 to TRBJ2-7; D is unclear. The CDR3 has 12 residues. V was shortened by 5 bases and J by 6 bases, with 11 bases between the two germline ends. Germline V gene sequence: CDR1 MDHEN, CDR2 SYDVKM. The CDR3 DNA reads TGTGCCAGCAGTCCCTCTGATGCCGAGCAGTACTTC. It codes for CASSPSDAEQYF.

The chain uses TRBV5-1 and TRBJ2-2; tentatively, D is TRBD1 (7 bases). This CDR3 comprises 15 residues. V shed 4 bases and J shed 4 bases, with 14 bases lying between them. Germline V lookup: CDR1 SGHRS, CDR2 YFSETQ. In DNA, the CDR3 is TGCGCCAGCAGCACCGGACAGGAGGGCACCGGGGAGCTGTTTTTT. Translated, it gives CASSTGQEGTGELFF.

The V gene is TRBV6-5, the J gene TRBJ2-3; TRBD2 is a possible D gene (5 bases). The CDR3 length is 14 residues. Per germline, CDR1 MNHEY and CDR2 SVGAGI. The V gene lost 2 bases and the J gene lost 4 bases, with 10 bases spanning the gap. CDR3 residues: CASSYRRGSDTQYF. CDR3 sequence (DNA): TGTGCCAGCAGTTACAGGAGAGGGTCAGATACGCAGTATTTT.

The CDR3 loop reads CASRLGLYNEQFF. CDR3 sequence (DNA): TGTGCCAGCAGACTGGGACTTTACAATGAGCAGTTCTTC. V gene TRBV7-2 combines with J gene TRBJ2-1; D might be TRBD2 (6 bases). The CDR3 totals 13 residues. V lost 6 bases to trimming and J lost 4 bases, with 10 bases between them. Germline V CDR1 and CDR2: SGHTA, FQGNSA.

The CDR3 DNA follows: TGTGCCAGCAGATTGGAGGCGGCGGGGCAGTTCTTC. Translation: CASRLEAAGQFF. The chain recombines TRBV2 with TRBJ2-1, with D possibly being TRBD2 (5 bases). The CDR3 loop spans 12 amino acids. Germline V CDR1 and CDR2: SNHLY, FYNNEI. Trimming took 6 bases from V and 12 from J, leaving 15 bases between them.

This sequence joins TRBV12-2 and TRBJ2-5; the table's D call, TRBD2, has no DNA check behind it. The last part of the DNA fits TRBJ2-7 better; the J call may be wrong. TRBV12-2 corresponds to a pseudogene. This CDR3 comprises 16 residues. CDR3 residues: CASRSRGAYSSYEQYF. Written as DNA, the CDR3 is TGTGCAAGTCGCTCAAGAGGAGCTTACTCCTCCTACGAGCAGTACTTC.

The gene calls are TRBV7-9 and TRBJ1-4, with a weak D call TRBD1 (5 bases). V lost 5 bases and J lost 0, with 13 bases in between. The length of the CDR3 is 16 residues. The germline V gene encodes CDR1 SEHNR and CDR2 FQNEAQ (reference sequence). The CDR3 reads CASSKGLGATNEKLFF. In nucleotides, the CDR3 is TGTGCCAGCAGCAAGGGGCTGGGGGCAACTAATGAAAAACTGTTTTTT.

The gene calls are TRBV5-1 and TRBJ2-5; TRBD1 matches 8 bases. Germline trimming cut 2 bases from V and 5 bases from J; bases unmatched to any gene: 11. Germline V gene sequence: CDR1 SGHRS, CDR2 YFSETQ. The CDR3 length is 16 residues. As DNA, the CDR3 is TGCGCCAGCAGCTTAGGCCGGGACAGGAGGAGGGAGACCCAGTACTTC. Protein sequence: CASSLGRDRRRETQYF. The full variable domain, completed using reference TRBV5-1 and TRBJ2-5, is KAGVTQTPRYLIKTRGQQVTLSCSPISGHRSVSWYQQTPGQGLQFLFEYFSETQRNKGNFPGRFSGRQFSNSRSEMNVSTLELGDSALYLCASSLGRDRRRETQYFGPGTRLLVL.

The rearrangement uses TRBV28 and TRBJ2-1, with D possibly matching TRBD2 (6 bases). Germline CDR1 and CDR2: MDHEN and SYDVKM. The CDR3 consists of 19 residues. The ends were cut back, 6 bases at V and 4 bases at J, with 28 bases in the middle. The CDR3 nucleotides are TGTGCCAGCAGACACGGACATCCCTTCTGGGGACTTAATTACAATGAGCAGTTCTTC. Translated, it gives CASRHGHPFWGLNYNEQFF.

J is TRBJ1-1 and V is TRBV9, with 9 bases aligning to TRBD1. CDR3 size: 13 residues. Losses at the gene ends were 4 bases for V and 7 bases for J; bases not matched to a gene: 5. Germline-derived CDR1 and CDR2 are SGDLS and YYNGEE. Written as DNA, the CDR3 is TGTGCCAGCAGCCCCCGGGACAGGGTTGAAGCTTTCTTT. Protein: CASSPRDRVEAFF.

V is TRBV7-9 and J is TRBJ1-3; possibly TRBD1 for D (5 bases). The length of the CDR3 is 14 residues. The germline V and J ends were trimmed by 5 bases and 9 bases, with 17 bases remaining between them. The V gene's germline CDR1 is SEHNR and CDR2 FQNEAQ (reference sequence). The CDR3 sequence is CASSPEGRKGTIYF. Here the CDR3 DNA reads TGTGCCAGCAGCCCGGAGGGGCGAAAGGGCACCATATATTTT.

The chain uses TRBV2 and TRBJ2-7; tentatively, D is TRBD1 (5 bases). V lost 5 bases and J 5 bases, leaving 10 bases between the germline ends. Germline CDR1 is SNHLY and CDR2 is FYNNEI. This CDR3 comprises 12 residues. CDR3 sequence reads: CASSFQGNEQYF. Here the CDR3 DNA reads TGTGCCAGCAGTTTCCAGGGAAACGAGCAGTACTTC. The whole variable domain, remainder taken from reference TRBV2 and TRBJ2-7, is EPEVTQTPSHQVTQMGQEVILRCVPISNHLYFYWYRQILGQKVEFLVSFYNNEISEKSEIFDDQFSVERPDGSNFTLKIRSTKLEDSAMYFCASSFQGNEQYFGPGTRLTVT.

The rearrangement joins TRBV5-1 to TRBJ2-4, with D possibly being TRBD1 (6 bases). In germline, CDR1 is SGHRS, CDR2 YFSETQ. The CDR3 loop spans 15 amino acids. V was shortened by 0 bases and J by 8 bases, with 15 bases between the two germline ends. The CDR3 bases are TGCGCCAGCAGCTTGGTCGATGGGGGCCGGGACATTCAGTACTTC. Translation: CASSLVDGGRDIQYF.

V gene TRBV4-2 combines with J gene TRBJ2-1, with D tentatively TRBD2 (7 bases). Trimming took 2 bases from V and 7 from J, leaving 18 bases between them. The CDR3 totals 16 residues. Germline V gives CDR1 LGHNA, CDR2 YNFKEQ. The CDR3 nucleotides read TGTGCCAGCAGCCAAAGGGGGAGCGGGAAGGGAAATGAGCAGTTCTTC. Translation gives CASSQRGSGKGNEQFF.

The chain couples TRBV28 to TRBJ1-2; 7 nucleotides align to TRBD1. Germline CDR1 MDHEN, CDR2 SYDVKM. Trimming cost V 5 bases and J 0 bases; bases outside gene matches: 9. This CDR3 is 16 amino acids long. CDR3 sequence: CASSRGRGRSNYGYTF. For the CDR3, the DNA is TGTGCCAGCAGTCGTGGGAGGGGGCGATCTAACTATGGCTACACCTTC.

This clone showed up just a few times. This CDR3 reads CASATTWGTEAFF. As DNA, the CDR3 is TGTGCTAGTGCCACTACCTGGGGGACTGAAGCTTTCTTT. The rearrangement links TRBV12-5 to TRBJ1-1; D perhaps matches TRBD1 (5 bases). The germline gives CDR1 LGHNT, CDR2 FRNRAP. Trimming removed 7 bases at V and 5 bases at J, with 14 bases between. This CDR3 is 13 amino acids long.

This rearrangement joins TRBV11-3 to TRBJ2-7; 8 bases agree with TRBD2. V gave up 5 bases and J gave up 3 bases; unmatched junction bases: 6. The germline CDR1 and CDR2 sequences are SGHNT and YENEEA. The CDR3 runs 14 residues. CDR3 sequence reads: CASSPAGGVYEQYF. Here the CDR3 DNA reads TGTGCCAGCAGCCCTGCGGGGGGCGTCTACGAGCAGTACTTC.

The chain employs TRBV7-9 and TRBJ2-5; either TRBD1 or TRBD2 may fit D (5 bases each). Germline V CDR1 and CDR2: SEHNR, FQNEAQ (reference sequence). V gave up 1 base and J gave up 1 base, with 7 bases separating them. The length of the CDR3 is 14 residues. CDR3 in DNA: TGTGCCAGCAGCTTAGGGGGGTCCCAAGAGACCCAGTACTTC. As protein: CASSLGGSQETQYF.

The V call is TRBV6-4, the J call TRBJ1-1; D not certain. CDR1 and CDR2 (germline): MRHNA, SNTAGT. Trimming pared 2 bases from V and 4 bases from J, leaving 11 bases between. The CDR3 is 14 amino acids. The DNA for the CDR3 is TGTGCCAGCAGTGACCACAGCGGGAGCACTGAAGCTTTCTTT. Amino acid sequence: CASSDHSGSTEAFF.

The CDR3 bases are TGTGCCAGCAGCTTCCGCGCAGCGGGTACAGCTTTCCTCGACGAGCAGTACTTC. Protein: CASSFRAAGTAFLDEQYF. The chain carries TRBV7-8 and TRBJ2-7; D perhaps matches TRBD2 (6 bases). There are 18 residues in the CDR3. Germline assignment: CDR1 SGHVS and CDR2 FQNEAQ. Trimming cost V 3 bases and J 5 bases, with 26 bases left between them. The complete variable domain, with remaining parts taken from reference TRBV7-8 and TRBJ2-7, reads GAGVSQSPRYKVAKRGQDVALRCDPISGHVSLFWYQQALGQGPEFLTYFQNEAQLDKSGLPSDRFFAERPEGSVSTLKIQRTQQEDSAVYLCASSFRAAGTAFLDEQYFGPGTRLTVT.

The chain joins TRBV18 to TRBJ2-5; 10 bases line up with TRBD1. The length of the CDR3 is 14 residues. The J segment lost 5 bases and the V segment lost 5 bases, leaving 5 bases of the junction unmatched. CDR1 is KGHSH and CDR2 is LQKENI in the germline V gene. The CDR3 here is CASSTGTGVETQYF. In DNA form, the CDR3 reads TGTGCCAGCTCAACCGGGACAGGGGTTGAGACCCAGTACTTC.

The rearrangement links TRBV2 to TRBJ1-5; TRBD1 matches 7 bases. The CDR3 covers 14 residues. From germline, CDR1 is SNHLY and CDR2 FYNNEI. J lost 9 bases, V lost 5 bases, and 10 bases had no gene match. CDR3 residues: CASSSDREGPPQHF. The CDR3 DNA reads as TGTGCCAGCAGTTCTGACAGGGAAGGGCCGCCCCAGCATTTT.

J is TRBJ2-7 and V is TRBV28; 7 nucleotides line up with TRBD1. Germline CDR1 is MDHEN and CDR2 is SYDVKM. This CDR3 region has 19 residues. V was pared by 5 bases and J by 5 bases, with 24 bases of the junction left unmatched. The CDR3 DNA is TGTGCCAGCAGTCCACTTAGGGGCACTCTCGTCGGGGACAGAGACGAGCAGTACTTC. It encodes CASSPLRGTLVGDRDEQYF.

The count of this clone is one. CDR3: CASSPNTGGPQYF. The CDR3, as DNA: TGTGCCAGCAGCCCAAACACAGGGGGACCCCAGTACTTC. This chain links TRBV7-9 with TRBJ2-4; TRBD1 matches at 8 bases. The CDR3 runs 13 residues. V lost 5 bases to trimming and J lost 13 bases; unmatched junction nucleotides: 10. Germline assignment: CDR1 SEHNR and CDR2 FQNEAQ (reference sequence). The full variable domain, its missing parts supplied by reference TRBV7-9 and TRBJ2-4, is DTGVSQNPRHKITKRGQNVTFRCDPISEHNRLYWYRQTLGQGPEFLTYFQNEAQLEKSRLLSDRFSAERPKGSFSTLEIQRTEQGDSAMYLCASSPNTGGPQYFGAGTRLSVL.

The V and J genes are TRBV28 and TRBJ1-5; TRBD1 might be the D (6 bases). CDR1 is MDHEN, CDR2 SYDVKM, per germline. The CDR3 extends over 14 amino acids. V lost 6 bases and J lost 6, with 15 bases in between. Here the CDR3 DNA reads TGTGCCAGCAGCCCCCCTAGGGGGAGTCAGCCCCAGCATTTT. This encodes CASSPPRGSQPQHF.

This chain uses TRBV6-1 with TRBJ1-1; D remains unclear. V was shortened by 3 bases and J by 0 bases, with 8 bases between the two germline ends. There are 14 residues in the CDR3. Germline loops: CDR1 MNHNS, CDR2 SASEGT. The CDR3 DNA reads TGTGCCAGCAGTGAGGGCATCCTGAACACTGAAGCTTTCTTT. It encodes CASSEGILNTEAFF.

The CDR3 spells CASRITGDYGYTF. The CDR3 nucleotides read TGTGCCAGCAGGATAACAGGGGACTATGGCTACACCTTC. The chain recombines TRBV28 with TRBJ1-2, with TRBD1 matching over 7 bases. V shed 6 bases, J shed 3 bases, and the junction held 4 bases outside the gene matches. CDR3 length: 13 amino acids. CDR1 and CDR2 from the germline V gene are MDHEN and SYDVKM.

The genes are TRBV6-5 and TRBJ2-6; D possibly corresponds to TRBD1 (5 bases). Germline CDR1 and CDR2: MNHEY and SVGAGI. Trimming pared 4 bases from V and 1 base from J, leaving 8 bases between. The CDR3 totals 15 residues. The CDR3 nucleotides read TGTGCCAGCAGTTCCTCAGGGTCTGGGGCCAACGTCCTGACTTTC. It yields the protein CASSSSGSGANVLTF.

The CDR3 DNA is TGTGCCACCCGCCTAGAGAGGGACACCGGGGAGCTGTTTTTT. Translating it yields CATRLERDTGELFF. V gene TRBV6-1 combines with J gene TRBJ2-2, with D possibly matching TRBD2 (5 bases). The CDR3 is 14 amino acids. V lost 10 bases to trimming and J lost 3 bases, with 15 bases between them. The V gene's germline CDR1 is MNHNS and CDR2 SASEGT.

The chain is built from TRBV5-1 and TRBJ1-2; D is uncertain. CDR3 length equals 15 residues. Germline V lookup: CDR1 SGHRS, CDR2 YFSETQ. Trimming stripped 0 bases from V and 0 bases from J, with 9 bases between. CDR3 nucleotide sequence: TGCGCCAGCAGCTTGGCACCCCCCACTAACTATGGCTACACCTTC. Translating gives CASSLAPPTNYGYTF.